The 16 T cell receptor beta chains below all came from one sample that was sequenced in a study of blood T cell repertoires in COVID-19. Assay: immunoSEQ multiplex PCR; the TCRdb copy retains only in-frame clones and omits some. The sample shows hundreds of thousands of clones, about nine tenths of them seen only once. The sample consisted of PBMCs or T cells enriched from blood (not recorded which). These receptors were collected from a young man who had recovered from COVID-19.

The chain has TRBV5-1 and TRBJ1-6; no definite D call. The germline V and J ends were trimmed by 1 base and 8 bases, with 7 bases remaining between them. The CDR3 is 13 amino acids. CDR1 and CDR2 from the germline V gene are SGHRS and YFSETQ. The CDR3 loop is CASSLSRDSPLHF. The CDR3 region has the DNA TGCGCCAGCAGCTTGAGTCGGGATTCACCCCTCCACTTT.

This chain uses TRBV18 with TRBJ2-2; D remains unclear. This CDR3 contains 14 residues. CDR1 is KGHSH and CDR2 is LQKENI in the germline V gene. Trimming shortened V by 2 bases and J by 3 bases, and 7 bases separated the two germline ends. The CDR3 loop is CASSPETDTGELFF. The CDR3 DNA reads TGTGCCAGCTCACCAGAAACTGACACCGGGGAGCTGTTTTTT.

The chain recombines TRBV18 with TRBJ1-1; D perhaps matches TRBD1 (6 bases). The CDR3 contains 14 residues. Germline loops: CDR1 KGHSH, CDR2 LQKENI. Trimming stripped 3 bases from V and 3 bases from J, with 11 bases between. CDR3: CASSPLPGDTEAFF. CDR3 in DNA: TGTGCCAGCTCACCCCTCCCAGGGGACACTGAAGCTTTCTTT.

J is TRBJ1-1 and V is TRBV6-2 or TRBV6-3; 8 bases fit TRBD1. J gave up 1 base and V 6 bases, and 10 bases lay outside the gene matches. Germline V gene lookup returns CDR1 MNHEY and CDR2 SVGEGT. This CDR3 region has 16 residues. The CDR3 reads CASSPGQGVGNTEAFF. For the CDR3, the DNA is TGTGCCAGCAGCCCTGGACAGGGAGTAGGGAACACTGAAGCTTTCTTT.

The chain couples TRBV19 to TRBJ1-6; 9 positions agree with TRBD1. Germline loops: CDR1 LNHDA, CDR2 SQIVND (reference sequence). With 1 base clipped from V and 9 bases from J, the junction kept 4 bases outside the gene matches. The CDR3 loop spans 15 amino acids. The CDR3 sequence: CASSIGGTGSSPLHF. DNA of the CDR3: TGTGCCAGTAGTATAGGGGGGACAGGGTCTTCACCCCTCCACTTT.

This rearrangement joins TRBV4-1 to TRBJ2-2, with 15 positions matching TRBD2. The trim removed 1 base at V and 4 bases at J, leaving 7 bases unmatched. Germline-derived CDR1 and CDR2 are MGHRA and YSYEKL. The CDR3 runs to 19 residues. The CDR3: CASSQAGLAGGPSTGELFF. DNA of the CDR3: TGCGCCAGCAGCCAAGCCGGACTAGCGGGAGGGCCCAGCACCGGGGAGCTGTTTTTT.

The chain links TRBV14 to TRBJ2-5, with D uncertain. The germline gives CDR1 SGHDN, CDR2 FVKESK. Trimming removed 4 bases from V and 0 bases from J, with 9 bases in between. The CDR3 is 14 amino acids. This CDR3 is CASSPYRDQETQYF. CDR3 coding DNA: TGTGCCAGCAGCCCCTACCGGGACCAAGAGACCCAGTACTTC.

The CDR3 sequence: CASSPGDIGYTF. In DNA form, the CDR3 reads TGTGCCAGCAGCCCCGGAGATATTGGCTACACCTTC. V usage is TRBV7-6 and J usage is TRBJ1-2, with D uncertain. The V end lost 5 bases, the J end lost 7 bases, and 11 bases lay between the germline ends. This CDR3 is 12 amino acids long. Germline loops: CDR1 SGHVS, CDR2 FNYEAQ.

This rearrangement joins TRBV29-1 to TRBJ2-3; TRBD2 aligns across 7 bases. Per germline, CDR1 SQVTM and CDR2 ANQGSEA. V shed 7 bases, J shed 0 bases, and the junction held 4 bases outside the gene matches. CDR3 length: 13 amino acids. CDR3 residues: CSDRTRSTDTQYF. DNA for the CDR3: TGCAGCGATCGGACTAGGAGCACAGATACGCAGTATTTT.

The chain employs TRBV2 and TRBJ2-5; D possibly corresponds to TRBD2 (7 bases). V was shortened by 3 bases and J by 5 bases, with 13 bases between the two germline ends. In germline, CDR1 is SNHLY, CDR2 FYNNEI. This CDR3 has 14 amino acids. Here the CDR3 DNA reads TGTGCCAGCAGTGATTGGGGGGGCGAGGAGACCCAGTACTTC. Its translation: CASSDWGGEETQYF.

The V gene is TRBV6-2 or TRBV6-3, the J gene TRBJ2-7; 7 nucleotides agree with TRBD1. The CDR3 sequence is 14 residues long. Germline V gives CDR1 MNHEY, CDR2 SVGEGT. The junction had 7 bases not matched to a gene; V was cut back by 2 bases and J by 6 bases. CDR3 residues: CASSYTGTVPEQYF. The DNA of the CDR3 is TGTGCCAGCAGTTACACCGGGACAGTCCCCGAGCAGTACTTC.

The V and J genes are TRBV9 and TRBJ1-4; TRBD1 is a possible D gene (5 bases). The CDR3 length is 14 residues. The V end was cut by 4 bases, the J end by 1 base, with 8 bases between. CDR1 and CDR2 (germline): SGDLS, YYNGEE. CDR3 DNA sequence: TGTGCCAGCAGCACGGGGGGAACTAATGAAAAACTGTTTTTT. It encodes CASSTGGTNEKLFF.

The chain employs TRBV14 and TRBJ2-3, with 12 bases that match TRBD2. CDR3 size: 16 residues. Germline CDR1 and CDR2: SGHDN and FVKESK. After removal of 6 bases from V and 6 bases from J, the junction contained 10 bases not matched to a gene. The CDR3, as DNA: TGTGCCAGCAGGGAACTAGCGGGGGGCGCCGAGGATACGCAGTATTTT. This sequence encodes CASRELAGGAEDTQYF.

V and J are TRBV11-3 and TRBJ2-5; a weak D match, TRBD2 (6 bases). The V gene's germline CDR1 is SGHNT and CDR2 YENEEA. Trimming shortened V by 0 bases and J by 3 bases, and 8 bases separated the two germline ends. This CDR3 region has 14 residues. The CDR3 nucleotides are TGTGCCAGCAGCTTAGACACGGGAGAAGAGACCCAGTACTTC. It encodes CASSLDTGEETQYF.

V usage is TRBV19 and J usage is TRBJ1-2, with TRBD1 matching over 9 bases. Germline V CDR1 and CDR2: LNHDA, SQIVND (reference sequence). With 5 bases clipped from V and 4 bases from J, the junction kept 8 bases outside the gene matches. The CDR3 spans 15 residues. The CDR3, as DNA: TGTGCCAGTAGTGCTGCCGGGACAGGGATCTATGGCTACACCTTC. This translates into CASSAAGTGIYGYTF.

This chain joins TRBV7-2 and TRBJ2-5; D is perhaps TRBD2 (6 bases). Germline-derived CDR1 and CDR2 are SGHTA and FQGNSA. This CDR3 contains 15 residues. Trimming pared 1 base from V and 7 bases from J, leaving 16 bases between. CDR3: CASSLGLGGTATQYF. The CDR3 nucleotides read TGTGCCAGCAGCTTAGGACTCGGCGGGACGGCGACCCAGTACTTC.